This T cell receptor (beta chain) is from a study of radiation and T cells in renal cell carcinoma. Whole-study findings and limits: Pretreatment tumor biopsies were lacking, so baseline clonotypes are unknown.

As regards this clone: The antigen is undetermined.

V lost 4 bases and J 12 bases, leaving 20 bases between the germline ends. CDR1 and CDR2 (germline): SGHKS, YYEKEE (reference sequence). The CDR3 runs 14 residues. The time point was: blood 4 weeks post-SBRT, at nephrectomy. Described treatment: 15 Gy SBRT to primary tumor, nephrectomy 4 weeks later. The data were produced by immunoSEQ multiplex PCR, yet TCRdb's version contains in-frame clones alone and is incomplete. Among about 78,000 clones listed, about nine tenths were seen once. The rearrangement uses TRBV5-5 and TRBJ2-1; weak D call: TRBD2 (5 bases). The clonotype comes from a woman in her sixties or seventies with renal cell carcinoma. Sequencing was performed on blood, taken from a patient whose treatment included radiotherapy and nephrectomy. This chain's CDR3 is CASSIEQLGFLQFF. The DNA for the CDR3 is TGTGCCAGCAGCATCGAACAACTAGGTTTCTTGCAGTTCTTC. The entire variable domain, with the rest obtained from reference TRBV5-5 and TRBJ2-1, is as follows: DAGVTQSPTHLIKTRGQQVTLRCSPISGHKSVSWYQQVLGQGPQFIFQYYEKEERGRGNFPDRFSARQFPNYSSELNVNALLLGDSALYLCASSIEQLGFLQFFGPGTRLTVL.